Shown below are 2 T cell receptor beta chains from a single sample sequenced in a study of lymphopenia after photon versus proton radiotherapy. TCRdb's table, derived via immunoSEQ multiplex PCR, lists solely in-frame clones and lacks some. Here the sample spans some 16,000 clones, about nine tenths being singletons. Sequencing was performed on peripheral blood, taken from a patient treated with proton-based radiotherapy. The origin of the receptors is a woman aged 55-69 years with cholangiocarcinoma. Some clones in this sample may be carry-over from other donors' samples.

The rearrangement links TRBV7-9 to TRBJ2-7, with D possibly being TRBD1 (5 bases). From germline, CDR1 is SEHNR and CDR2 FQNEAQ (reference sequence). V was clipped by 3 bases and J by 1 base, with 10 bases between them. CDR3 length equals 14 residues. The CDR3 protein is CASSFSQGSYEQYF. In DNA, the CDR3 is TGTGCCAGCAGCTTTTCCCAGGGATCCTACGAGCAGTACTTC.

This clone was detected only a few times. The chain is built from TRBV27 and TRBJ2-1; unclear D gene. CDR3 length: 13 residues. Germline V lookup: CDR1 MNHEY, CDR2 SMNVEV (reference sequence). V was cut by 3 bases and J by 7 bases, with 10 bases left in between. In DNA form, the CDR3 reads TGTGCCAGCAGTTTCGTTGGGCTAAATGAGCAGTTCTTC. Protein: CASSFVGLNEQFF.